This T cell receptor (beta chain) derives from a study of blood T cell repertoires in COVID-19. Study at large: Some COVID-19 samples were acute and others convalescent; all came from the United States, Italy and Spain.

Produced via immunoSEQ multiplex PCR; TCRdb's table is partial and in-frame only. The repertoire includes 150,000 to 200,000 clones, more than 80% of them detected once, and approximately 10% sits in the top ten. Germline V lookup: CDR1 SGHVS, CDR2 FNYEAQ. V lost 2 bases and J 5 bases, leaving 15 bases between the germline ends. CDR3 length: 15 amino acids. This clone was counted a few times. This TCR derives from a human donor in a cohort sampled during active COVID-19. The rearrangement links TRBV7-6 to TRBJ2-5, with a weak D call TRBD2 (5 bases). The sample consisted of peripheral blood. This CDR3 reads CASSLTVATGETQYF. In nucleotides, the CDR3 is TGTGCCAGCAGCTTAACGGTAGCGACGGGTGAGACCCAGTACTTC.